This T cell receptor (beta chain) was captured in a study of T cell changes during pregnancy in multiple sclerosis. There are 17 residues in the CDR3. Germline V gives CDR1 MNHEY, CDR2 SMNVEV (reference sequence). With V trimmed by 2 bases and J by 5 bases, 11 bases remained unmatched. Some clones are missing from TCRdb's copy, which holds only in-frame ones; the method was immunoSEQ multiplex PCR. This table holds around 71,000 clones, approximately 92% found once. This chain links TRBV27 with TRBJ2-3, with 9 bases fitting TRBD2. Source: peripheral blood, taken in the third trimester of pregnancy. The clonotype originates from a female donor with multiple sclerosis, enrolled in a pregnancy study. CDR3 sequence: CASSLKVSGRWGDTQYF. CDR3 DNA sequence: TGTGCCAGCAGTTTAAAGGTTAGCGGGAGATGGGGAGATACGCAGTATTTT.